One T cell receptor beta chain is described in this entry. These data are taken from a study of tumor T cells in aggressive B-cell lymphoma. The table came from immunoSEQ multiplex PCR; TCRdb's copy has only in-frame clones and leaves some out. This table has several thousand clones, about 85% appearing once. The CDR3 spans 16 residues. V lost 4 bases and J lost 4; bases outside the gene matches: 6. Germline V lookup: CDR1 SEHNR, CDR2 FQNEAQ (reference sequence). Source material: tumor tissue. The chain couples TRBV7-9 to TRBJ2-3; 12 nucleotides match TRBD2. This receptor was identified in an adult with diffuse large B cell lymphoma. CDR3 loop: CASSSPTSGGPDTQYF. In nucleotides, the CDR3 is TGTGCCAGCAGCTCGCCGACTAGCGGGGGCCCAGATACGCAGTATTTT.